The rows below give T cell receptor beta chains drawn from one sample of a study of T cells in Graves' hyperthyroidism and ophthalmopathy. TCRdb re-called the multiplex PCR reads through MiXCR, storing one row per CDR3 protein. Seen here are 400,000 to 600,000 distinct CDR3 sequences, roughly 15% observed once, and the top ten hold about 29%. Sequenced input: blood. The origin of the receptors is a woman aged 30 to 39 with Graves' ophthalmopathy. Each CDR3 is given with its conserved first and last residue. The D gene is left open where the match is weak. The size of a clone is reported for some rows only, either as once, few or many, or as a class for expanded clones.

>many|TRBV5-1|TRBJ2-1|NA
CASKNGEARGNEQFF
TGCGCCAGCAAGAACGGGGAGGCGAGGGGAAATGAGCAGTTCTTC
>NA|TRBV6-2/TRBV6-3|TRBJ2-2|NA
CASSYAQNTGELFF
TGTGCCAGCAGTTACGCACAGAACACCGGGGAGCTGTTTTTT
>NA|TRBV7-8|TRBJ2-2|TRBD1
CASSLYGTENTGELFF
TGTGCCAGCAGCCTCTACGGGACAGAGAACACCGGGGAGCTGTTTTTT
>many|TRBV20-1|TRBJ2-5|TRBD1
CSASGQGVREETQYF
TGCAGTGCTAGTGGTCAGGGGGTGCGGGAAGAGACCCAGTACTTC
>many|TRBV12-3/TRBV12-4|TRBJ2-1|NA
CASSLPSYNEQFF
TGTGCCAGCAGTTTACCCTCATACAATGAGCAGTTCTTC
>few|TRBV29-1|TRBJ2-5|NA
CSVEPLGETQYF
TGCAGCGTTGAACCCCTAGGGGAGACCCAGTACTTC
>few|TRBV11-1|TRBJ2-7|TRBD2
CASSHLAGGLIYEQYF
TGTGCCAGCAGCCATTTAGCGGGAGGACTCATATACGAGCAGTACTTC
>many|TRBV30|TRBJ2-1|NA
CAWGGRWDEQFF
TGTGCCTGGGGAGGACGATGGGATGAGCAGTTCTTC
>NA|TRBV6-4|TRBJ1-4|TRBD1
CASSAQGAVGEKLFF
TGTGCCAGCAGTGCTCAGGGGGCAGTGGGTGAAAAACTGTTTTTT
>many|TRBV28|TRBJ1-1|NA
CASRQPGQNTEAFF
TGTGCCAGCAGGCAACCGGGACAGAACACTGAAGCTTTCTTT
>many|TRBV5-1|TRBJ2-5|NA
CASSLRDGETQYF
TGCGCCAGCAGCTTACGGGACGGTGAGACCCAGTACTTC
>few|TRBV7-9|TRBJ2-1|TRBD2
CASSLASLAGIGNEQFF
TGTGCCAGCAGCTTAGCCTCCCTAGCGGGTATTGGCAATGAGCAGTTCTTC
>many|TRBV5-1|TRBJ2-2|NA
CASSFSSTGELFF
TGCGCCAGCAGCTTTTCGAGCACCGGGGAGCTGTTTTTT
>NA|TRBV28|TRBJ2-7|TRBD2
CASSPGGLGASYEQYF
TGTGCCAGCAGTCCCGGGGGGTTAGGGGCCTCCTACGAGCAGTACTTC
>many|TRBV28|TRBJ2-7|NA
CASSLGQWAPYEQYF
TGTGCCAGCAGTTTAGGACAGTGGGCGCCCTACGAGCAGTACTTC
>few|TRBV18|TRBJ1-1|NA
CASSPKTEAFF
TGTGCCAGCTCACCAAAAACAGAAGCTTTCTTT
>few|TRBV5-1|TRBJ2-2|TRBD1
CASSGTGSPGELFF
TGCGCCAGCTCCGGGACAGGGAGTCCCGGGGAGCTGTTTTTT
>many|TRBV7-2|TRBJ2-2|TRBD1
CASSLSVGTGAGELFF
TGTGCCAGCAGTTTAAGCGTAGGGACAGGGGCCGGGGAGCTGTTTTTT
>few|TRBV27|TRBJ1-2|NA
CASSLNVENSYGYTF
TGTGCCAGCAGTTTAAATGTGGAGAACAGCTATGGCTACACCTTC
>many|TRBV28|TRBJ1-2|TRBD1
CASSFPGQGALGYGYTF
TGTGCCAGCAGTTTCCCGGGACAGGGGGCGCTCGGCTATGGCTACACCTTC
>many|TRBV28|TRBJ2-1|TRBD2
CASSLIRAGGNEQFF
TGTGCCAGCAGTTTAATCAGAGCGGGAGGTAATGAGCAGTTCTTC
>many|TRBV13|TRBJ2-7|NA
CASSLGLTLYEQYF
TGTGCCAGCAGCTTAGGCCTGACTCTCTACGAGCAGTACTTC
>NA|TRBV3-1|TRBJ2-2|NA
CASRSLVSPGELFF
TGTGCCAGCAGATCCCTAGTGTCCCCCGGGGAGCTGTTTTTT
>few|TRBV19|TRBJ1-1|NA
CASSIGENTEAFF
TGTGCCAGTAGTATAGGAGAGAACACTGAAGCTTTCTTT
>NA|TRBV6-2/TRBV6-3|TRBJ2-7|TRBD2
CATERGDTYEQYF
TGTGCCACCGAGCGGGGAGACACCTACGAGCAGTACTTC
>NA|TRBV7-9|TRBJ2-1|TRBD2
CASSHLAGEYEQFF
TGTGCCAGCAGCCATTTAGCGGGAGAGTATGAGCAGTTCTTC
>NA|TRBV7-8|TRBJ2-3|TRBD1
CASIINQGVWTDTQYF
TGTGCCAGCATAATCAATCAGGGGGTCTGGACAGATACGCAGTATTTT
>NA|TRBV28|TRBJ2-7|NA
CASRREGAPYEQYF
TGTGCCAGCCGCCGGGAGGGGGCCCCGTACGAGCAGTACTTC
>few|TRBV7-9|TRBJ2-1|TRBD2
CASSPYTSGRAAEQFF
TGTGCCAGCAGTCCATATACTAGCGGGAGGGCCGCTGAGCAGTTCTTC